This record looks at one TCR beta chain sequence and its context. The sample carries other DNA sequences with the same CDR3. The sample originates from a study of cytomegalovirus exposure and HLA in healthy donors. Background on the study: Early released data comprised some 85 million unique TCRs from HLA-typed donors.

The CDR3 has 15 residues. The V segment lost 5 bases and the J segment 0 bases; nucleotides outside the gene matches: 4. The V gene's germline CDR1 is SGHTA and CDR2 FQGNSA. It was with 60 Vbeta and 13 Jbeta primers that the PCR ran. The authors' processing: A later analysis tallied 65 million to 85 million unique TCR beta chains, some 12 million of them shared. Only in-frame clones appear in the TCRdb table, and some are missing; sequencing was by immunoSEQ multiplex PCR. Clone size and the V and J calls come from that table; the DNA yielded D and trimming. In the table there are 90,000 to 150,000 clones, 55% to 65% of which are singletons.

The chain is built from TRBV7-2 and TRBJ2-3; 8 nucleotides match TRBD1. The receptor's source is a man in his forties in good health and CMV-seropositive. The sample comprised PBMCs. CDR3 DNA sequence: TGTGCCAGCAGCCCTCAGGGGGCTAGCACAGATACGCAGTATTTT. Translated: CASSPQGASTDTQYF.